A selection of T cell receptor beta chains follows, all from one sample in a study of T cell repertoires in cytomegalovirus infection. Via MiXCR, TCRdb re-called the reads, giving one row per CDR3 protein. The sample yields approximately 250,000 distinct CDR3 sequences, around 8.7% seen once. The sequenced sample was PBMCs. The receptors stem from a human donor in good health (CMV status not recorded). Some clones in this sample may be carry-over from other donors' samples. CDR3s include the opening cysteine and the closing phenylalanine or tryptophan. D genes are given only for firm matches. Clone size is shown for a subset of rows, as once, few, many or a class of expanded clone.

CDR3aa,CDR3nt,v_gene,j_gene,abundance,d_gene
CASSFYGDQPQHF,TGTGCCAGCAGCTTTTATGGAGATCAGCCCCAGCATTTT,TRBV7-2,TRBJ1-5,many,.
CSVNAGNTEAFF,TGCAGCGTGAATGCGGGAAACACTGAAGCTTTCTTT,TRBV29-1,TRBJ1-1,few,.
CASSSTTANTEAFF,TGTGCCAGCAGTTCTACGACAGCCAACACTGAAGCTTTCTTT,TRBV12-3/TRBV12-4,TRBJ1-1,.,.
CASKTGQGRRETQYF,TGTGCCAGCAAGACGGGACAGGGCCGTCGAGAGACCCAGTACTTC,TRBV12-3/TRBV12-4,TRBJ2-5,many,TRBD1
CASSLVAGGPRGSNQPQHF,TGTGCCAGCAGCTTAGTTGCGGGAGGGCCTCGAGGGAGCAATCAGCCCCAGCATTTT,TRBV7-2,TRBJ1-5,many,.
CASSLAHEHAEQFF,TGTGCCAGCAGCTTAGCGCACGAACATGCTGAGCAGTTCTTC,TRBV7-9,TRBJ2-1,many,.
CASRSQGGGSYEQYF,TGTGCCAGCAGATCCCAGGGGGGCGGCTCCTACGAGCAGTACTTC,TRBV6-5,TRBJ2-7,.,.
CASSTNRGYTF,TGTGCCAGCAGTACAAACAGGGGCTACACCTTC,TRBV28,TRBJ1-2,many,.
CASSLTSGSSYEQYF,TGTGCCAGCAGCTTGACTAGCGGGAGCTCCTACGAGCAGTACTTC,TRBV7-2,TRBJ2-7,many,TRBD2
CASSLTQAAEKLFF,TGTGCCAGCAGCTTAACCCAAGCGGCTGAAAAACTGTTTTTT,TRBV7-2,TRBJ1-4,many,.
CASSVWGLTFTDTQYF,TGTGCCAGCAGCGTATGGGGACTTACATTCACAGATACGCAGTATTTT,TRBV7-2,TRBJ2-3,many,.
CASSFPSGGFYTDTQYF,TGTGCCAGCAGCTTCCCGAGCGGGGGTTTCTACACAGATACGCAGTATTTT,TRBV7-6,TRBJ2-3,many,TRBD2
CASSWTDRDYGYTF,TGTGCCAGCAGCTGGACAGATCGCGACTATGGCTACACCTTC,TRBV7-2,TRBJ1-2,many,.
CASSPGGGIQPQHF,TGCGCCAGCAGCCCAGGAGGGGGTATCCAGCCCCAGCATTTT,TRBV5-1,TRBJ1-5,few,.
CASSPGQGIQATEAFF,TGTGCCAGCAGCCCGGGACAGGGTATCCAAGCCACTGAAGCTTTCTTT,TRBV28,TRBJ1-1,.,TRBD1
CASRRDGNSPLHF,TGTGCCAGCCGGAGGGATGGTAATTCACCCCTCCACTTT,TRBV28,TRBJ1-6,few,.
CASSEFSAGFYGYTF,TGTGCCAGCAGTGAATTTAGTGCAGGCTTCTATGGCTACACCTTC,TRBV25-1,TRBJ1-2,few,.
CASSLAAGYDEQYF,TGTGCCAGCAGCTTAGCTGCAGGGTATGATGAGCAGTACTTC,TRBV7-6,TRBJ2-7,few,.
CSARDGFKGRQETQYF,TGCAGTGCTAGAGATGGTTTTAAGGGGCGTCAAGAGACCCAGTACTTC,TRBV20-1,TRBJ2-5,few,.
CASEPGQGKFENAGELFF,TGTGCCAGCGAACCGGGACAGGGTAAATTTGAAAATGCCGGGGAGCTGTTTTTT,TRBV10-3,TRBJ2-2,.,TRBD1
CASSPGTGFEQYF,TGCGCCAGCAGCCCCGGGACAGGCTTCGAGCAGTACTTC,TRBV5-1,TRBJ2-7,many,TRBD1
CASSLSGTASGYTF,TGTGCCAGCAGCTTATCCGGGACAGCGAGTGGCTACACCTTC,TRBV7-8,TRBJ1-2,many,TRBD1